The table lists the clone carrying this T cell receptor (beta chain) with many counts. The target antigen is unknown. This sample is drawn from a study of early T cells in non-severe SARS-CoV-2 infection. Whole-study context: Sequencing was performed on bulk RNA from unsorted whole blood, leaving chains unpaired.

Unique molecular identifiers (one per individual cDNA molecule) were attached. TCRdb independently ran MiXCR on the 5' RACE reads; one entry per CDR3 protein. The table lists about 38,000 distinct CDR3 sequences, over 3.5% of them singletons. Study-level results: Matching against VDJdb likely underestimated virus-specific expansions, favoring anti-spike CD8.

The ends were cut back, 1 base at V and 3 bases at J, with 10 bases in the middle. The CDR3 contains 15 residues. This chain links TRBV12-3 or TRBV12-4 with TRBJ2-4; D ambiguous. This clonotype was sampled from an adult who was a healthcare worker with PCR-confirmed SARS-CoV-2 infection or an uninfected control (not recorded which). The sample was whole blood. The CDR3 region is CASSLGGISKNIQYF. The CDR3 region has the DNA TGTGCCAGCAGTTTAGGAGGTATCAGCAAAAACATTCAGTACTTC.